The clone carrying this T cell receptor beta chain came up a few times. These data belong to a study of cytomegalovirus exposure and HLA in healthy donors. This CDR3 is 14 amino acids long. V dropped 6 bases and J dropped 0 bases, with 10 bases sitting between them. PCR amplification relied on 60 Vbeta primers (plus 13 Jbeta primers). Here immunoSEQ multiplex PCR was the method, and the copy in TCRdb shows in-frame clones only, minus some. The table lists some 160,000 clones, approximately 82% of them singletons, with 7% to 9.5% in the top ten. The sequenced sample consisted of PBMCs. This receptor was taken from a male donor in good health and CMV-seropositive. J is TRBJ2-1 and V is TRBV5-3; the D gene is possibly TRBD1 (6 bases). TRBV5-3 counts as an open reading frame of uncertain function. The CDR3 spells CARITGCSYNEQFF. The CDR3 DNA sequence: TGTGCCAGAATCACAGGGTGCTCCTACAATGAGCAGTTCTTC.